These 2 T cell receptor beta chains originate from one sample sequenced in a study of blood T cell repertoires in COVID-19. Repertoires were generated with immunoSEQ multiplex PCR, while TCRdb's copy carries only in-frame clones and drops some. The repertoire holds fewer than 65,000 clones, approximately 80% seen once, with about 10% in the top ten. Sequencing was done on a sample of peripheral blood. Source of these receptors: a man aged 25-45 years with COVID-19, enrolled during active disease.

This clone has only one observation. The CDR3 nucleotides read TGTGCCAGCAGCCTCCGGGACAGGGGCTACGAGCAGTACTTC. Residues: CASSLRDRGYEQYF. V and J are TRBV6-5 and TRBJ2-7; 10 positions match TRBD1. Germline CDR1 and CDR2: MNHEY and SVGAGI. The V gene end was trimmed by 6 bases and the J gene end by 3 bases; junction bases not matched to a gene: 5. This CDR3 comprises 14 residues.

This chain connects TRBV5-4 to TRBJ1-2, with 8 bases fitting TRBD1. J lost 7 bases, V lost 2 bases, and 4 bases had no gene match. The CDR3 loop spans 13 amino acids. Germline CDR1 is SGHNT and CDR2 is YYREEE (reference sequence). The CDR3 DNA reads TGTGCCAGCAGCTTAGGGACAGGATCTGGCTACACCTTC. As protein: CASSLGTGSGYTF. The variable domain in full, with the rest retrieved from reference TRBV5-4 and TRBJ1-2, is ETGVTQSPTHLIKTRGQQVTLRCSSQSGHNTVSWYQQALGQGPQFIFQYYREEENGRGNFPPRFSGLQFPNYSSELNVNALELDDSALYLCASSLGTGSGYTFGSGTRLTVV.